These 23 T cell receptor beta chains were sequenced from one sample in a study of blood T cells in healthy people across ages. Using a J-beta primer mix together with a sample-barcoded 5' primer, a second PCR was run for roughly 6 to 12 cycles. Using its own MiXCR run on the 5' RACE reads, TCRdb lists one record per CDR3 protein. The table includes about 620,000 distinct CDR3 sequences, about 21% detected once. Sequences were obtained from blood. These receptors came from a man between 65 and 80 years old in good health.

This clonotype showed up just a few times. CDR3 residues: CASSQRPSGDGGTDTQYF. DNA of the CDR3: TGCGCCAGCAGCCAACGGCCTAGCGGAGATGGGGGCACAGATACGCAGTATTTT. The rearrangement joins TRBV4-1 to TRBJ2-3; 7 nucleotides match TRBD2. The CDR3 spans 18 residues. Trimming removed 2 bases from V and 1 base from J; junction bases left unmatched: 12. CDR1 and CDR2 from the germline V gene are MGHRA and YSYEKL.

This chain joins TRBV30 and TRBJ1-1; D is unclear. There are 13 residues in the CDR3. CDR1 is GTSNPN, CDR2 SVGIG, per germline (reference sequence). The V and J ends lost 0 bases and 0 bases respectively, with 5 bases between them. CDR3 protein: CAWSVQMNTEAFF. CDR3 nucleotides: TGTGCCTGGAGTGTACAGATGAACACTGAAGCTTTCTTT.

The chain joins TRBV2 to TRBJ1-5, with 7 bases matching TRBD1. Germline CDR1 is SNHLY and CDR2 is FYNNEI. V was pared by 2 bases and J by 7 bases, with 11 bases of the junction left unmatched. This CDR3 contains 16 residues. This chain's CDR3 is CASSESLPRGGQPQHF. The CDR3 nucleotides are TGTGCCAGCAGTGAAAGCCTCCCCAGGGGGGGGCAGCCCCAGCATTTT.

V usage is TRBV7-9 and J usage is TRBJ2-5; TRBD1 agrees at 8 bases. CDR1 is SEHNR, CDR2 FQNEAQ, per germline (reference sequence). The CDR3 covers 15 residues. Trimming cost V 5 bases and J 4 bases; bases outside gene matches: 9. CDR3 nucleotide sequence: TGTGCCAGCAGCCCCATGACAGGGGTAGGAGAGACCCAGTACTTC. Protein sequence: CASSPMTGVGETQYF.

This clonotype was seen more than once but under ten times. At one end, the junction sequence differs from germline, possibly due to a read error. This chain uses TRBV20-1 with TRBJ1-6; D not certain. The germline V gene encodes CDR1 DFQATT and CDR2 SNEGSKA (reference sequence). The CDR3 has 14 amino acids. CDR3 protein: CSAGESGSNSPLHF. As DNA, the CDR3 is TGCAGTGCTGGAGAATCTGGGAGCAATTCACCCCTCCACTTT.

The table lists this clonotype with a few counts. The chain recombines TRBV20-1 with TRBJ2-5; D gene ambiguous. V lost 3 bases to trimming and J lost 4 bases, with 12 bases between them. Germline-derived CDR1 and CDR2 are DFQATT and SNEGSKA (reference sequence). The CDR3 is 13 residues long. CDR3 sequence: CSASAQSGETQYF. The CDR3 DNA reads TGCAGTGCTAGCGCGCAGTCGGGAGAGACCCAGTACTTC.

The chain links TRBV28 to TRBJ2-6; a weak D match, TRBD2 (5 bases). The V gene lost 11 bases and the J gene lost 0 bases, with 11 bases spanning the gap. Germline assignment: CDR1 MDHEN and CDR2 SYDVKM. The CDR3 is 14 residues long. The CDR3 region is CAHNGDSGANVLTF. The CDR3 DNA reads TGTGCCCATAACGGGGACTCTGGGGCCAACGTCCTGACTTTC.

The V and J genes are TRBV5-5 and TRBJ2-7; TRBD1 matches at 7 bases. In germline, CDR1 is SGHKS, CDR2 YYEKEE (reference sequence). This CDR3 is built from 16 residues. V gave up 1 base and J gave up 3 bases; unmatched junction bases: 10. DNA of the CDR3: TGTGCCAGCAGCTTGTATCCCCAGGGGGATCTCTACGAGCAGTACTTC. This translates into CASSLYPQGDLYEQYF.

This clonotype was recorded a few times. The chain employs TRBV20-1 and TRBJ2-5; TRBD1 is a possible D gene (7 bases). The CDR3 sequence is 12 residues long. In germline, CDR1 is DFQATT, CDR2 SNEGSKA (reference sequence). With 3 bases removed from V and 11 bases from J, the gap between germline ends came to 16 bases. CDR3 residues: CSAREGATGQYF. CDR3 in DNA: TGCAGTGCTAGGGAGGGGGCGACTGGGCAGTACTTC.

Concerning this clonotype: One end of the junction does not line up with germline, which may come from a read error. The CDR3 region has the DNA TGCGCCAGCGGCCCCGGGGACTATTCCTACCAGCAGTACTTC. Translating gives CASGPGDYSYQQYF. The V gene is TRBV5-1, the J gene TRBJ2-7; 7 nucleotides agree with TRBD2. The CDR3 runs 14 residues. Germline V gene data show CDR1 as SGHRS and CDR2 as YFSETQ.

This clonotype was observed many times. CDR3 sequence (DNA): TGTGCCAGCAGCGTCGGGGGCTGGGAAAAACTGTTTTTT. Translated: CASSVGGWEKLFF. J is TRBJ1-4 and V is TRBV9; weak D call: TRBD1 (6 bases). CDR1 and CDR2 (germline): SGDLS, YYNGEE. The germline V and J ends were trimmed by 2 bases and 8 bases, with 10 bases remaining between them. This CDR3 contains 13 residues.

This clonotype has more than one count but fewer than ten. CDR3 nucleotides: TGCGCCAGCAGCTTAACTAGCGGGAGTTTTAAAGATACGCAGTATTTT. It codes for CASSLTSGSFKDTQYF. V usage is TRBV5-1 and J usage is TRBJ2-3; the match to TRBD2 covers 11 bases. J gave up 5 bases and V 2 bases, and 7 bases lay outside the gene matches. Per the germline V gene, CDR1 is SGHRS and CDR2 is YFSETQ. CDR3 length equals 16 residues.

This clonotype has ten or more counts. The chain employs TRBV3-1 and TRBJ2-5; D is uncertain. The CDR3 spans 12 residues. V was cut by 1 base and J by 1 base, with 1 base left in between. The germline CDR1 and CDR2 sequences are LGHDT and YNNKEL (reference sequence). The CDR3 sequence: CASSQAQETQYF. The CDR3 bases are TGTGCCAGCAGCCAAGCCCAAGAGACCCAGTACTTC.

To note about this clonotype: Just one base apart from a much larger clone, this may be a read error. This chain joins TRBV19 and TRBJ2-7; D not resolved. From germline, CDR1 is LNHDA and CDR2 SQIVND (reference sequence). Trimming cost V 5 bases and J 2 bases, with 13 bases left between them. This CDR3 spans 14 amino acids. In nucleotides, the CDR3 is TGTGCCAGTAGTCCCCGCGGAAGGGCCTACGAGCAGTACTTC. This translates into CASSPRGRAYEQYF.

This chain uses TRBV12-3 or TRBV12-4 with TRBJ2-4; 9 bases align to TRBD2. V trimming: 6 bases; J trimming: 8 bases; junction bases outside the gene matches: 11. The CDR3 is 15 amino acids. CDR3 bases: TGTGCCAGCAGCCTCCTAGCGGGGCGGGAGGACATTCAGTACTTC. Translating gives CASSLLAGREDIQYF.

CDR3 coding DNA: TGCGCCAGCAGCTCCTCCCCCAGGGACACATACTACGAGCAGTACTTC. Protein sequence: CASSSSPRDTYYEQYF. This chain connects TRBV5-1 to TRBJ2-7; a weak D match, TRBD1 (6 bases). The V gene lost 3 bases and the J gene lost 3 bases, with 19 bases spanning the gap. CDR1 SGHRS and CDR2 YFSETQ come from the germline V gene. The CDR3 has 16 amino acids.

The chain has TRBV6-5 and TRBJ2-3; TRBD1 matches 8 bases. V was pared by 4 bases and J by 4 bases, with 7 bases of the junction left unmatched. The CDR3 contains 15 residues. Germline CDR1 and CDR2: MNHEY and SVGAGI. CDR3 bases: TGTGCCAGCAGTTTAGGCAGGGGGCGAGCAGATACGCAGTATTTT. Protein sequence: CASSLGRGRADTQYF.

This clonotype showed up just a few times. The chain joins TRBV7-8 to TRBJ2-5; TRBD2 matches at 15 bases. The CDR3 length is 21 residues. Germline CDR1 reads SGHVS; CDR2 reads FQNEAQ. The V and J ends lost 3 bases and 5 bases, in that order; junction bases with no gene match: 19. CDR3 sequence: CASSFSFQPGLAGGSEETQYF. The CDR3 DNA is TGTGCCAGCAGCTTTAGTTTCCAGCCGGGACTAGCGGGAGGATCGGAGGAGACCCAGTACTTC.

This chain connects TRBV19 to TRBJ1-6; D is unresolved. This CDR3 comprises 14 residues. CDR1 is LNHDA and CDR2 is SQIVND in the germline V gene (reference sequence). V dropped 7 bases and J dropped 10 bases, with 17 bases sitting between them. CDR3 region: CASTLRWNRSPLHF. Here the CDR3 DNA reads TGTGCCAGTACCCTGCGATGGAATCGATCACCCCTCCACTTT. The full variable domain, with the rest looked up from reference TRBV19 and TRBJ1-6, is DGGITQSPKYLFRKEGQNVTLSCEQNLNHDAMYWYRQDPGQGLRLIYYSQIVNDFQKGDIAEGYSVSREKKESFPLTVTSAQKNPTAFYLCASTLRWNRSPLHFGNGTRLTVT.

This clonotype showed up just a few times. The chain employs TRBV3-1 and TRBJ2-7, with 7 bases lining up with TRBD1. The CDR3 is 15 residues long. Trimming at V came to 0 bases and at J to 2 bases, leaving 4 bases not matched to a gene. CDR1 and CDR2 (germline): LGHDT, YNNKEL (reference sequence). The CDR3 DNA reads TGTGCCAGCAGCCAAGATCGGGACAGAACCTACGAGCAGTACTTC. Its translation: CASSQDRDRTYEQYF.

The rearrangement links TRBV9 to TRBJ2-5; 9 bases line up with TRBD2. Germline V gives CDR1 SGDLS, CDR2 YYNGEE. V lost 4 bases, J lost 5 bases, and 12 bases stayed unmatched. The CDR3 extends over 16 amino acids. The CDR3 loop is CASSSRLAEPGETQYF. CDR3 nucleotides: TGTGCCAGCAGCTCCCGACTAGCGGAGCCGGGGGAGACCCAGTACTTC.

As DNA, the CDR3 is TGCGCCAGCAGCTTGGCTCTAGCGGGAGTGGGGGCCAAAAACATTCAGTACTTC. This gives the protein CASSLALAGVGAKNIQYF. This chain joins TRBV5-1 and TRBJ2-4, with TRBD2 identical over 10 bases. V lost 0 bases and J lost 1; bases outside the gene matches: 7. CDR3 size: 18 residues. The V gene's germline CDR1 is SGHRS and CDR2 YFSETQ.

CDR3 bases: TGCGCCAGCAGCCAGTACGCGAGGGTGGGTGAGACCTACGAGCAGTACTTC. This translates into CASSQYARVGETYEQYF. J is TRBJ2-7 and V is TRBV4-3, with D possibly being TRBD2 (5 bases). Germline V CDR1 and CDR2: LGHNA, YSLEER. This CDR3 comprises 17 residues. V was trimmed by 3 bases and J by 2 bases, leaving 20 bases between them.